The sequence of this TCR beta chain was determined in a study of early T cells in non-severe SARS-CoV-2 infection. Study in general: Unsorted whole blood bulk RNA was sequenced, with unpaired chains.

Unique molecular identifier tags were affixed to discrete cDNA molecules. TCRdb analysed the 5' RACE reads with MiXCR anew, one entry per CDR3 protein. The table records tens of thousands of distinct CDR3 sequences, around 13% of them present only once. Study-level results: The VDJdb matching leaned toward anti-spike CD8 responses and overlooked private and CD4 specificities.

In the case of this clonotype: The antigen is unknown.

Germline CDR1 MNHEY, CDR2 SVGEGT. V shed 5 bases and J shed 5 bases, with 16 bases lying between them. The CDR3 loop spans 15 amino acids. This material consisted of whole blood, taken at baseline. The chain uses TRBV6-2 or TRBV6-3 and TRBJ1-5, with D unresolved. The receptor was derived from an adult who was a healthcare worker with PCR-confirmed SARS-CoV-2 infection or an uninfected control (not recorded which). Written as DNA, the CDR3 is TGTGCCAGCAGTCCGACCCTCTCACCTTATCAGCCCCAGCATTTT. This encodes CASSPTLSPYQPQHF.